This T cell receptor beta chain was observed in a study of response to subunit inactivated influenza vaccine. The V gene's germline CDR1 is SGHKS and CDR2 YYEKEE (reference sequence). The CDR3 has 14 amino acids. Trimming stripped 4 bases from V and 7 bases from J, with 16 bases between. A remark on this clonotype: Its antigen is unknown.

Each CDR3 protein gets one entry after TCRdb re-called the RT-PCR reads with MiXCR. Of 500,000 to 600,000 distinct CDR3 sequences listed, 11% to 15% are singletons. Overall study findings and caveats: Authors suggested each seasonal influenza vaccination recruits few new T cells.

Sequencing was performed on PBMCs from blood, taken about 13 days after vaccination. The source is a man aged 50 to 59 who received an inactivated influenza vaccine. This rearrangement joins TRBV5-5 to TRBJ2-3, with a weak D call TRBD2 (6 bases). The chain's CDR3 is CASSPTGVENTQYF. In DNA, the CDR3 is TGTGCCAGCAGCCCGACGGGGGTGGAAAATACGCAGTATTTT.